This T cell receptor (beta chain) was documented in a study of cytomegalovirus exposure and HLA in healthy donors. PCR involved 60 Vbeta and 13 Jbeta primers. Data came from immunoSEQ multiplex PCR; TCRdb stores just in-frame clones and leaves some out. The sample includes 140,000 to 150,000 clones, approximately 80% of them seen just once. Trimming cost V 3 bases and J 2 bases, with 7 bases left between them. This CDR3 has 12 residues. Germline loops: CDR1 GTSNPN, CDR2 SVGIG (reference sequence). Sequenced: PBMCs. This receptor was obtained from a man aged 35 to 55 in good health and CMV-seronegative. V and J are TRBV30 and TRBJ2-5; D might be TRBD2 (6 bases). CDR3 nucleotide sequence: TGTGCCTGGAGGACTAGTCAAGAGACCCAGTACTTC. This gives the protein CAWRTSQETQYF. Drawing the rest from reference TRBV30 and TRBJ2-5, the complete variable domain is SQTIHQWPATLVQPVGSPLSLECTVEGTSNPNLYWYRQAAGRGLQLLFYSVGIGQISSEVPQNLSASRPQDRQFILSSKKLLLSDSGFYLCAWRTSQETQYFGPGTRLLVL.